The 28 T cell receptor beta chains reported below all come from one sample, sequenced in a study of blood T cell repertoires in COVID-19. Libraries were prepared by immunoSEQ multiplex PCR; TCRdb keeps only in-frame clonotypes and omits some of them. The sample has over 200,000 clones; around 83% are singletons. The sample comprised peripheral blood. The receptors originated from a man aged 35 to 55 with active or convalescent COVID-19.

V usage is TRBV3-1 (or the pseudogene TRBV3-2) and J usage is TRBJ2-5, with 15 bases identical to TRBD2. Germline CDR1 LGHDT, CDR2 YNNKEL (reference sequence). The CDR3 totals 18 residues. V lost 6 bases and J lost 4; bases outside the gene matches: 12. This CDR3 reads CASSARTSGGVEGETQYF. The CDR3 DNA is TGTGCCAGCAGTGCTCGGACTAGCGGGGGGGTAGAAGGAGAGACCCAGTACTTC.

This chain joins TRBV27 and TRBJ2-3, with TRBD2 identical over 9 bases. Looked up from germline, CDR1 is MNHEY and CDR2 is SMNVEV (reference sequence). V trimming: 3 bases; J trimming: 7 bases; junction bases outside the gene matches: 8. The CDR3 sequence is 15 residues long. The CDR3 spells CASSLTAGGSYTQYF. CDR3 in DNA: TGTGCCAGCAGTTTGACAGCGGGAGGATCGTATACGCAGTATTTT.

V usage is TRBV5-5 and J usage is TRBJ1-6; the D gene is possibly TRBD1 (6 bases). Germline loops: CDR1 SGHKS, CDR2 YYEKEE (reference sequence). V shed 0 bases and J shed 10 bases, with 11 bases lying between them. CDR3 size: 14 residues. The CDR3 is CASSLERGSSPLHF. CDR3 sequence (DNA): TGTGCCAGCAGCTTGGAGAGGGGGAGCTCACCCCTCCACTTT.

The rearrangement joins TRBV19 to TRBJ2-6, with D perhaps matching TRBD1 (5 bases). V lost 3 bases and J 0 bases, leaving 6 bases between the germline ends. Germline CDR1 and CDR2: LNHDA and SQIVND (reference sequence). The CDR3 has 15 residues. In DNA form, the CDR3 reads TGTGCCAGTAGTATCCAGGGCTCTGGGGCCAACGTCCTGACTTTC. This translates into CASSIQGSGANVLTF.

The rearrangement joins TRBV5-6 to TRBJ1-2; weak D call: TRBD1 (6 bases). Trimming took 5 bases from V and 2 from J, leaving 13 bases between them. This CDR3 is 14 amino acids long. Germline values: CDR1 SGHDT, CDR2 YYEEEE. The CDR3 loop is CASSSWTVNYGYTF. In nucleotides, the CDR3 is TGTGCCAGCAGTTCATGGACAGTCAACTATGGCTACACCTTC. Supplemented by reference TRBV5-6 and TRBJ1-2, the full variable domain reads DAGVTQSPTHLIKTRGQQVTLRCSPKSGHDTVSWYQQALGQGPQFIFQYYEEEERQRGNFPDRFSGHQFPNYSSELNVNALLLGDSALYLCASSSWTVNYGYTFGSGTRLTVV.

The chain recombines TRBV12-3 or TRBV12-4 with TRBJ1-2; D perhaps matches TRBD1 (5 bases). The CDR3 is made up of 13 amino acids. The ends were cut back, 1 base at V and 7 bases at J, with 10 bases in the middle. CDR3 DNA: TGTGCCAGCAGTTTAGGGTCAGGGTCTGGCTACACCTTC. It yields the protein CASSLGSGSGYTF.

This CDR3 reads CASSPQTENYGYTF. In DNA, the CDR3 is TGTGCCAGCAGCCCCCAGACAGAGAACTATGGCTACACCTTC. This chain connects TRBV11-3 to TRBJ1-2, with D maybe TRBD1 (5 bases). The length of the CDR3 is 14 residues. Germline V lookup: CDR1 SGHNT, CDR2 YENEEA. V shed 5 bases and J shed 2 bases, with 12 bases lying between them.

The rearrangement links TRBV6-1 to TRBJ1-2, with 7 bases identical to TRBD1. The CDR3 totals 15 residues. The germline V gene encodes CDR1 MNHNS and CDR2 SASEGT. The J segment lost 2 bases and the V segment lost 0 bases, leaving 3 bases of the junction unmatched. CDR3 sequence reads: CASSEAGGQNYGYTF. The CDR3, as DNA: TGTGCCAGCAGTGAAGCCGGGGGACAGAACTATGGCTACACCTTC.

This sequence joins TRBV7-9 and TRBJ1-1; 10 nucleotides line up with TRBD1. The V segment lost 5 bases and the J segment 5 bases; nucleotides outside the gene matches: 17. The CDR3 spans 18 residues. Germline assignment: CDR1 SEHNR and CDR2 FQNEAQ (reference sequence). The CDR3 region is CASSHGPGQGRGGTEAFF. The CDR3 coding sequence is TGTGCCAGCAGCCATGGACCGGGACAGGGGCGAGGGGGGACTGAAGCTTTCTTT.

This clone has more than one count but fewer than ten. The CDR3, as DNA: TGTGCCAGCAGCCCTAAGACCGGGGGTAATTCACCCCTCCACTTT. Protein sequence: CASSPKTGGNSPLHF. This chain connects TRBV3-1 (or the pseudogene TRBV3-2) to TRBJ1-6; weak D call: TRBD1 (5 bases). The CDR3 length is 15 residues. The germline V gene encodes CDR1 LGHDT and CDR2 YNNKEL (reference sequence). With 4 bases removed from V and 6 bases from J, the gap between germline ends came to 13 bases.

CDR3 region: CAISEGQWDNQPQHF. The DNA for the CDR3 is TGTGCCATCAGTGAGGGACAATGGGACAATCAGCCCCAGCATTTT. The chain carries TRBV10-3 and TRBJ1-5, with a weak D call TRBD1 (5 bases). The CDR3 totals 15 residues. The V gene's germline CDR1 is ENHRY and CDR2 SYGVKD. V lost 2 bases, J lost 3 bases, and 11 bases lay in between.

The chain uses TRBV18 and TRBJ2-7; a weak D match, TRBD1 (8 bases). Trimming took 6 bases from V and 0 from J, leaving 15 bases between them. The CDR3 runs to 15 residues. Germline V gives CDR1 KGHSH, CDR2 LQKENI. CDR3 DNA: TGTGCCAGCTCGGGGGGGACAGGAAGCTCCTACGAGCAGTACTTC. It yields the protein CASSGGTGSSYEQYF.

This rearrangement joins TRBV12-3 or TRBV12-4 to TRBJ2-1, with D unclear. CDR3 length equals 12 residues. Trimming took off 3 bases at V and 9 bases at J, with 9 bases between the two ends. The DNA for the CDR3 is TGTGCCAGCAGTTTCTCAGGTTCTGAGCAGTTCTTC. It yields the protein CASSFSGSEQFF.

This clone was detected a few times. V gene TRBV7-3 combines with J gene TRBJ2-1; a possible D gene is TRBD1 (5 bases). Germline values: CDR1 SGHTA, CDR2 FQGTGA. There are 14 residues in the CDR3. The V and J ends lost 2 bases and 7 bases respectively, with 12 bases between them. CDR3 in amino acids: CASSLRPGKNEQFF. CDR3 coding DNA: TGTGCCAGCAGCTTACGACCAGGGAAAAATGAGCAGTTCTTC.

The J gene is TRBJ1-2, the V gene TRBV30; a weak D match, TRBD1 (6 bases). The CDR3 spans 14 residues. V lost 4 bases and J 7 bases, leaving 19 bases between the germline ends. In germline, CDR1 is GTSNPN, CDR2 SVGIG (reference sequence). CDR3 protein: CAWKTLRDTFGYTF. The CDR3 nucleotides are TGTGCCTGGAAGACCCTCCGGGACACTTTTGGCTACACCTTC.

This clone was counted once. The CDR3 DNA follows: TGTGCCAGTAGTATAGGACACAGCCAGGGCGCGAACACCGGGGAGCTGTTTTTT. As protein: CASSIGHSQGANTGELFF. The chain couples TRBV19 to TRBJ2-2; a weak D match, TRBD1 (5 bases). Germline V lookup: CDR1 LNHDA, CDR2 SQIVND (reference sequence). V dropped 1 base and J dropped 0 bases, with 15 bases sitting between them. The CDR3 runs to 18 residues.

The chain joins TRBV6-1 to TRBJ1-3; TRBD1 agrees at 7 bases. After removal of 2 bases from V and 2 bases from J, the junction contained 3 bases not matched to a gene. The CDR3 consists of 15 residues. Germline V gene sequence: CDR1 MNHNS, CDR2 SASEGT. In nucleotides, the CDR3 is TGTGCCAGCAGTGAACACAGGGGAACTGGAAACACCATATATTTT. Protein sequence: CASSEHRGTGNTIYF.

The chain is built from TRBV29-1 and TRBJ2-3; 8 nucleotides align to TRBD1. The CDR3 sequence is 13 residues long. The trim removed 4 bases at V and 4 bases at J, leaving 4 bases unmatched. Germline loops: CDR1 SQVTM, CDR2 ANQGSEA. CDR3 sequence (DNA): TGCAGCGTTGCCAGGGGGCAGTCAGATACGCAGTATTTT. Its translation: CSVARGQSDTQYF.

The chain carries TRBV20-1 and TRBJ1-5; D ambiguous. The V end was cut by 3 bases, the J end by 2 bases, with 11 bases between. This CDR3 has 14 amino acids. From germline, CDR1 is DFQATT and CDR2 SNEGSKA (reference sequence). In nucleotides, the CDR3 is TGCAGTGCTAGTCCGGGTGGCGGCAATCAGCCCCAGCATTTT. The encoded protein is CSASPGGGNQPQHF.

Comment on this clone: Other DNA sequences within the sample encode an identical CDR3. The V and J genes are TRBV6-6 and TRBJ1-5; no firm D call. Between the trimmed V and J ends, which lost 8 bases and 3 bases, there was a span of 14 bases. This CDR3 has 14 amino acids. CDR1 and CDR2 (germline): MNHNY, SVGAGI (reference sequence). CDR3 DNA: TGTGCCAGCTCGTTTCCAGAAGACAATCAGCCCCAGCATTTT. It yields the protein CASSFPEDNQPQHF.

The gene calls are TRBV19 and TRBJ1-1, with a tentative D call TRBD1 (6 bases). The ends were cut back, 5 bases at V and 1 base at J, with 14 bases in the middle. CDR1 is LNHDA, CDR2 SQIVND, per germline (reference sequence). This CDR3 region has 15 residues. The CDR3 loop reads CASSPDSPGNTEAFF. The DNA for the CDR3 is TGTGCCAGTAGTCCGGACAGCCCGGGGAACACTGAAGCTTTCTTT.

This sequence joins TRBV7-2 and TRBJ1-2, with D possibly TRBD1 on 6 matching bases. V lost 5 bases, J lost 4 bases, and 14 bases lay in between. The length of the CDR3 is 14 residues. Germline V gene sequence: CDR1 SGHTA, CDR2 FQGNSA. DNA for the CDR3: TGTGCCAGCAGCCCCAGACAGGCTGGCTATGGCTACACCTTC. This sequence encodes CASSPRQAGYGYTF.

V gene TRBV19 combines with J gene TRBJ1-2; no firm D call. CDR3 length: 16 amino acids. Trimming cost V 1 base and J 5 bases, with 17 bases left between them. Germline values: CDR1 LNHDA, CDR2 SQIVND (reference sequence). In nucleotides, the CDR3 is TGTGCCAGTAGTATAGGGGCAGCCCGGTCGATATATGGCTACACCTTC. It yields the protein CASSIGAARSIYGYTF.

The chain recombines TRBV18 with TRBJ2-7; 7 positions match TRBD1. The CDR3 extends over 15 amino acids. Germline CDR1 is KGHSH and CDR2 is LQKENI. V shed 6 bases, J shed 6 bases, and the junction held 14 bases outside the gene matches. The CDR3 sequence: CASSLRQGKAGEQYF. In DNA form, the CDR3 reads TGTGCCAGCTCTCTCAGACAGGGCAAGGCCGGCGAGCAGTACTTC.

The gene calls are TRBV7-3 and TRBJ2-7, with 10 nucleotides matching TRBD2. The V gene end was trimmed by 5 bases and the J gene end by 7 bases; junction bases not matched to a gene: 11. The germline V gene encodes CDR1 SGHTA and CDR2 FQGTGA. The CDR3 loop spans 15 amino acids. DNA of the CDR3: TGTGCCAGCAGCCTTTACCCGGGACTAGCGACAGAGCAGTACTTC. Its translation is CASSLYPGLATEQYF.

V usage is TRBV27 and J usage is TRBJ1-1; 7 bases are a match to TRBD1. Per the germline V gene, CDR1 is MNHEY and CDR2 is SMNVEV (reference sequence). V dropped 2 bases and J dropped 0; count of bases not matched to a gene: 9. The CDR3 runs 17 residues. This chain's CDR3 is CASSLKGAPSLNTEAFF. The CDR3 DNA reads TGTGCCAGCAGTTTAAAGGGGGCACCCTCATTGAACACTGAAGCTTTCTTT.

Comments on this clone: This same CDR3 is encoded by further DNA sequences in the sample. The gene calls are TRBV5-1 and TRBJ1-2; D is perhaps TRBD1 (5 bases). With 0 bases removed from V and 8 bases from J, the gap between germline ends came to 14 bases. The CDR3 contains 14 residues. CDR1 SGHRS and CDR2 YFSETQ come from the germline V gene. This chain's CDR3 is CASSLAGQGDGYTF. For the CDR3, the DNA is TGCGCCAGCAGCTTGGCCGGGCAGGGTGACGGCTACACCTTC. The whole variable domain, remainder taken from reference TRBV5-1 and TRBJ1-2, is KAGVTQTPRYLIKTRGQQVTLSCSPISGHRSVSWYQQTPGQGLQFLFEYFSETQRNKGNFPGRFSGRQFSNSRSEMNVSTLELGDSALYLCASSLAGQGDGYTFGSGTRLTVV.

The V gene is TRBV19, the J gene TRBJ1-2; TRBD1 might be the D (5 bases). The CDR3 covers 15 residues. CDR1 LNHDA and CDR2 SQIVND come from the germline V gene (reference sequence). The ends were cut back, 3 bases at V and 3 bases at J, with 14 bases in the middle. CDR3 in amino acids: CASSMGSDSYYGYTF. The CDR3 DNA is TGTGCCAGTAGTATGGGCTCCGACAGCTACTATGGCTACACCTTC.